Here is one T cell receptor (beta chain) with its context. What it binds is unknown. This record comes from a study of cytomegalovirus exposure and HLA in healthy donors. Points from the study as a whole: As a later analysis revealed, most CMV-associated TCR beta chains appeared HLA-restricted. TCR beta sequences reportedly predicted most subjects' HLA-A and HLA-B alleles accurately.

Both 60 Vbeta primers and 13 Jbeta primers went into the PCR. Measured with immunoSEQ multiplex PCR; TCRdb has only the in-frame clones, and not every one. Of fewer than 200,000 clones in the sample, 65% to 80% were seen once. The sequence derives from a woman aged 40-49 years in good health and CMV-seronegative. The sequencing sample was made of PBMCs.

The DNA of the CDR3 is TGTGCCAGCGGGACAGGCCAATACGAGCAGTACTTC. This sequence encodes CASGTGQYEQYF. V and J are TRBV6-5 and TRBJ2-7; 8 nucleotides line up with TRBD1. The CDR3 is made up of 12 amino acids. The V segment lost 8 bases and the J segment 4 bases; nucleotides outside the gene matches: 4. From germline, CDR1 is MNHEY and CDR2 SVGAGI.